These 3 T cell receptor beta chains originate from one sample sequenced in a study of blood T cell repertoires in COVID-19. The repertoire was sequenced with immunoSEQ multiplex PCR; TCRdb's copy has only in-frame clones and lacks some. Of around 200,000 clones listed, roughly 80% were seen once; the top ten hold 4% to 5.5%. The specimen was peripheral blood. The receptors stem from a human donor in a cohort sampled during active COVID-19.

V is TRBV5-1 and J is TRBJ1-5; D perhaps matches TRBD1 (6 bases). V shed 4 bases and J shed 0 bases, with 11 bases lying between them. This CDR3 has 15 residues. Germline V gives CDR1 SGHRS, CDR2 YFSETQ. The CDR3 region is CASSPEGVSNQPQHF. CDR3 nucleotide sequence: TGCGCCAGCAGCCCCGAGGGGGTTAGCAATCAGCCCCAGCATTTT.

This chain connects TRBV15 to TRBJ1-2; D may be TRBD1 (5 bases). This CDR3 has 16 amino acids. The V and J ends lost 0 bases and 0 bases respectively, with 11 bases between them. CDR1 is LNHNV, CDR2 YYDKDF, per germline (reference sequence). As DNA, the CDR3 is TGTGCCACCAGCAGAGATGGGTGGGGGGCTAACTATGGCTACACCTTC. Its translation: CATSRDGWGANYGYTF.

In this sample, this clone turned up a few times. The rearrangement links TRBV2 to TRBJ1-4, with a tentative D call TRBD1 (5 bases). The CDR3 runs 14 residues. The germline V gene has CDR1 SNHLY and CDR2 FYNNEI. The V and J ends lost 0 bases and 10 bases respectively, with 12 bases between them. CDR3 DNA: TGTGCCAGCAGTGAAGCGCGGGGGACTGCAAAACTGTTTTTT. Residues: CASSEARGTAKLFF. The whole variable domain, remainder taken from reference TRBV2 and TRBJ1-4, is EPEVTQTPSHQVTQMGQEVILRCVPISNHLYFYWYRQILGQKVEFLVSFYNNEISEKSEIFDDQFSVERPDGSNFTLKIRSTKLEDSAMYFCASSEARGTAKLFFGSGTQLSVL.